This entry lists 8 T cell receptor beta chains sequenced from one sample in a study of CD8+CD57+ T cells in acquired aplastic anemia. The template used for profiling TCR beta VDJ and CDR3 was genomic DNA. TCRdb fed the reads into MiXCR, producing one record per CDR3 protein. This sample has around 430,000 distinct CDR3 sequences, with less than 35% found just once. Sequencing was done on patients that had shown CD8+CD57+ cell expansion by flow cytometry. Sequencing used sorted CD4+, CD8+, or CD8+CD57+ T cells (not recorded which) from PBMCs. The receptors shown here come from a human donor with aplastic anemia.

This clonotype was counted a single time. Here the CDR3 reads CASSFLQTGDFYNSPLHF. CDR3 DNA sequence: TGTGCCAGCAGTTTCCTCCAGACAGGGGATTTCTATAATTCACCCCTCCACTTT. This chain connects TRBV27 to TRBJ1-6; 8 bases fit TRBD1. J lost 3 bases, V lost 3 bases, and 10 bases had no gene match. This CDR3 is built from 18 residues. Germline CDR1 is MNHEY and CDR2 is SMNVEV (reference sequence).

This clonotype was counted a few times. This sequence joins TRBV10-3 and TRBJ2-7; D gene uncertain. This CDR3 region has 12 residues. The V gene's germline CDR1 is ENHRY and CDR2 SYGVKD. The V end was cut by 3 bases, the J end by 3 bases, with 6 bases between. CDR3 residues: CAISDSDYEQYF. The CDR3 DNA reads TGTGCCATCAGTGACAGTGACTACGAGCAGTACTTC.

About this clonotype: Mismatch with germline at one junction end may stem from a read error. DNA of the CDR3: TGCAGCGTTGAAGTGGCGGGATTGTACCACGAGACCCAGTACTTC. Its translation is CSVEVAGLYHETQYF. V usage is TRBV29-1 and J usage is TRBJ2-5; D may be TRBD2 (6 bases). CDR3 size: 15 residues. The V gene's germline CDR1 is SQVTM and CDR2 ANQGSEA.

Details on this clonotype: Germline and junction disagree at one end, which may indicate a read error. This chain connects TRBV10-3 to TRBJ2-7; 10 bases match TRBD1. The CDR3 runs 17 residues. In germline, CDR1 is ENHRY, CDR2 SYGVKD. Here the CDR3 reads CASSYMPGQGSAYEQYF. The CDR3 coding sequence is TGTGCCAGCAGTTATATGCCGGGACAGGGGTCCGCCTACGAGCAGTACTTC.

V is TRBV30 and J is TRBJ2-7; 11 nucleotides match TRBD1. This CDR3 is built from 11 residues. In germline, CDR1 is GTSNPN, CDR2 SVGIG (reference sequence). Trimming took 8 bases from V and 3 from J; bases not matched to a gene: 0. CDR3 sequence reads: CAGTGGYEQYF. The CDR3 region has the DNA TGTGCCGGGACAGGGGGCTACGAGCAGTACTTC.

This clonotype was observed a handful of times. The CDR3: CASSYINGNQPQHF. The CDR3 DNA reads TGTGCCAGCAGTTATATCAATGGGAATCAGCCCCAGCATTTT. This chain connects TRBV6-2 or TRBV6-3 to TRBJ1-5; D gene ambiguous. CDR1 MNHEY and CDR2 SVGEGT come from the germline V gene. V was clipped by 3 bases and J by 4 bases, with 10 bases between them. The CDR3 sequence is 14 residues long.

V is TRBV15 and J is TRBJ2-1; 12 positions match TRBD2. Trimming cost V 0 bases and J 5 bases; bases outside gene matches: 8. There are 18 residues in the CDR3. The germline V gene has CDR1 LNHNV and CDR2 YYDKDF (reference sequence). CDR3 DNA: TGTGCCACCAGCAGAGATCTTCGACTAGCGGGAGCGGACAATGAGCAGTTCTTC. Protein product: CATSRDLRLAGADNEQFF. Using reference TRBV15 and TRBJ2-1 for the parts outside the CDR3, the full variable domain is DAMVIQNPRYQVTQFGKPVTLSCSQTLNHNVMYWYQQKSSQAPKLLFHYYDKDFNNEADTPDNFQSRRPNTSFCFLDIRSPGLGDTAMYLCATSRDLRLAGADNEQFFGPGTRLTVL.

This clonotype was found many times. The chain carries TRBV10-3 and TRBJ1-2; D uncertain. Trimming took 0 bases from V and 4 from J, leaving 12 bases between them. Germline V gene data show CDR1 as ENHRY and CDR2 as SYGVKD. The CDR3 extends over 15 amino acids. This chain's CDR3 is CAISESMNKLYGYTF. The DNA of the CDR3 is TGTGCCATCAGTGAGTCAATGAACAAACTCTATGGCTACACCTTC.